Listed here are 9 T cell receptor beta chains from one sample, sequenced in a study of shared clonotypes between healthy human individuals. Sequenced by immunoSEQ multiplex PCR; TCRdb stores in-frame clones only, minus some. The sample carries around 2.5 million clones, 80% to 95% recorded once. Material: naive CD4+ T cells from PBMCs. Subset specified: CD45RA+ positively selected. The receptors derive from a young man in good health. Some clones in this sample may be carry-over from other donors' samples.

The rearrangement links TRBV28 to TRBJ2-7, with TRBD2 matching 12 bases. Germline loops: CDR1 MDHEN, CDR2 SYDVKM. The V gene end was trimmed by 3 bases and the J gene end by 4 bases; junction bases not matched to a gene: 10. The CDR3 is made up of 17 amino acids. CDR3 coding DNA: TGTGCCAGCAGTTTGCTAGCGGGAGGGTCTAACCTATACGAGCAGTACTTC. It encodes CASSLLAGGSNLYEQYF.

The chain joins TRBV21-1 to TRBJ1-5; the listed D gene, TRBD1, was not tested against the DNA. TRBV21-1 is noted as a pseudogene. There are 23 residues in the CDR3. CDR3: CASNKKMGQGMGDPSYSNQPQHF. CDR3 nucleotides: TGTGCCAGCAATAAAAAGATGGGACAGGGGATGGGGGATCCATCATATAGCAATCAGCCCCAGCATTTT.

This chain links TRBV7-3 with TRBJ2-1; tentatively, D is TRBD1 (5 bases). This CDR3 contains 17 residues. Germline CDR1 SGHTA, CDR2 FQGTGA. V lost 1 base, J lost 6 bases, and 19 bases lay in between. CDR3 amino acids: CASSLNLGRKGRNEQFF. The CDR3 coding sequence is TGTGCCAGCAGCTTAAACTTAGGACGTAAGGGGCGCAATGAGCAGTTCTTC.

The V and J genes are TRBV30 and TRBJ2-5; D is unresolved. V was cut by 3 bases and J by 5 bases, with 10 bases left in between. CDR3 length: 12 residues. Germline CDR1 GTSNPN, CDR2 SVGIG (reference sequence). The CDR3 coding sequence is TGTGCCTGGAGCAAACTGACTGAGACCCAGTACTTC. Amino acid sequence: CAWSKLTETQYF.

The V and J genes are TRBV19 and TRBJ2-3; 10 bases line up with TRBD2. J was trimmed by 0 bases and V by 5 bases; bases with no gene match: 8. There are 17 residues in the CDR3. Germline CDR1 is LNHDA and CDR2 is SQIVND (reference sequence). CDR3 sequence: CASSPRASGGSTDTQYF. The CDR3 DNA follows: TGTGCCAGTAGTCCAAGGGCTAGCGGGGGTAGCACAGATACGCAGTATTTT. Based on the CDR3 plus reference TRBV19 and TRBJ2-3, the full variable domain is DGGITQSPKYLFRKEGQNVTLSCEQNLNHDAMYWYRQDPGQGLRLIYYSQIVNDFQKGDIAEGYSVSREKKESFPLTVTSAQKNPTAFYLCASSPRASGGSTDTQYFGPGTRLTVL.

This clone has only one observation. V gene TRBV9 combines with J gene TRBJ2-2; 7 bases agree with TRBD2. The CDR3 loop spans 15 amino acids. V was clipped by 0 bases and J by 4 bases; unmatched bases: 3. The germline V gene has CDR1 SGDLS and CDR2 YYNGEE. The CDR3 sequence is CASSVGGRPTGELFF. The CDR3 DNA sequence: TGTGCCAGCAGCGTAGGCGGGAGACCCACCGGGGAGCTGTTTTTT.

The chain has TRBV7-8 and TRBJ2-3; 8 bases match TRBD2. The J segment lost 2 bases and the V segment lost 1 base, leaving 5 bases of the junction unmatched. CDR3 size: 16 residues. Germline V lookup: CDR1 SGHVS, CDR2 FQNEAQ. CDR3 loop: CASSLVRGGFTDTQYF. The CDR3 DNA is TGTGCCAGCAGCTTAGTCCGGGGGGGCTTCACAGATACGCAGTATTTT. Full variable domain (rest looked up from reference TRBV7-8 and TRBJ2-3): GAGVSQSPRYKVAKRGQDVALRCDPISGHVSLFWYQQALGQGPEFLTYFQNEAQLDKSGLPSDRFFAERPEGSVSTLKIQRTQQEDSAVYLCASSLVRGGFTDTQYFGPGTRLTVL.

The chain employs TRBV2 and TRBJ1-2; D perhaps matches TRBD1 (5 bases). The CDR3 spans 15 residues. CDR1 is SNHLY and CDR2 is FYNNEI in the germline V gene. Trimming pared 8 bases from V and 4 bases from J, leaving 20 bases between. The CDR3 region has the DNA TGTGCCAGCTCCCTTGTGGGGGGAAGGGGCTATGGCTACACCTTC. It is translated as CASSLVGGRGYGYTF.

The V and J genes are TRBV28 and TRBJ2-5, with TRBD2 as a possible D gene (7 bases). CDR1 MDHEN and CDR2 SYDVKM come from the germline V gene. The CDR3 runs to 15 residues. The ends were cut back, 2 bases at V and 4 bases at J, with 14 bases in the middle. CDR3 DNA sequence: TGTGCCAGCAGTTTAGGGGGGGCGGTAGGAGAGACCCAGTACTTC. It codes for CASSLGGAVGETQYF.